Presented here are 17 T cell receptor beta chains from one specimen sequenced in a study of hypomethylating agent response in myelodysplastic syndrome. Assay: immunoSEQ multiplex PCR; the TCRdb copy retains only in-frame clones and omits some. The data contain over 3,000 clones, roughly four fifths of them singletons. The sample was bone marrow, taken before or after starting hypomethylating agent treatment for myelodysplastic syndrome (not recorded which). The receptor set was obtained from a human donor with myelodysplastic syndrome.

The chain uses TRBV5-1 and TRBJ2-5, with D possibly being TRBD2 (6 bases). The J call may be mistaken, given a closer DNA end match to TRBJ2-7. The CDR3 covers 14 residues. From germline, CDR1 is SGHRS and CDR2 YFSETQ. The CDR3 loop reads CASQGGGSSYEQYF. The CDR3 region has the DNA TGCGCCAGCCAAGGTGGGGGGAGCTCCTACGAGCAGTACTTC.

The chain is built from TRBV27 and TRBJ1-1; 9 bases agree with TRBD1. The CDR3 consists of 14 residues. V lost 6 bases, J lost 6 bases, and 8 bases stayed unmatched. Germline V gene data show CDR1 as MNHEY and CDR2 as SMNVEV (reference sequence). The CDR3, as DNA: TGTGCCAGCAGGGGGACAGGGAGGCCCGCTGAAGCTTTCTTT. Translated: CASRGTGRPAEAFF.

The CDR3 is CASSIDNQPQHF. The CDR3 region has the DNA TGTGCCAGTAGTATAGACAATCAGCCCCAGCATTTT. The gene calls are TRBV19 and TRBJ1-5; D remains ambiguous. CDR3 length: 12 amino acids. V lost 0 bases to trimming and J lost 3 bases, with 0 bases between them. Germline V CDR1 and CDR2: LNHDA, SQIVND (reference sequence).

This chain joins TRBV7-9 and TRBJ2-5; D gene unclear. The CDR3 totals 15 residues. Germline CDR1 SEHNR, CDR2 FQNEAQ (reference sequence). Deletions cut 5 bases from V and 2 bases from J, with 15 bases between. The CDR3 region has the DNA TGTGCCAGCAGCCTGTTGTCCGATTTGCAAGAGACCCAGTACTTC. Translating gives CASSLLSDLQETQYF. The whole variable domain, remainder taken from reference TRBV7-9 and TRBJ2-5, is DTGVSQNPRHKITKRGQNVTFRCDPISEHNRLYWYRQTLGQGPEFLTYFQNEAQLEKSRLLSDRFSAERPKGSFSTLEIQRTEQGDSAMYLCASSLLSDLQETQYFGPGTRLLVL.

This rearrangement joins TRBV5-5 to TRBJ1-1; TRBD1 matches 7 bases. The CDR3 totals 15 residues. V lost 4 bases, J lost 1 base, and 7 bases stayed unmatched. Looked up from germline, CDR1 is SGHKS and CDR2 is YYEKEE (reference sequence). This CDR3 is CASSPLTGKNTEAFF. The CDR3 DNA reads TGTGCCAGCAGCCCCCTGACAGGGAAGAACACTGAAGCTTTCTTT.

The chain couples TRBV10-3 to TRBJ1-1, with D maybe TRBD1 (5 bases). Per the germline V gene, CDR1 is ENHRY and CDR2 is SYGVKD. This CDR3 comprises 11 residues. Trimming pared 8 bases from V and 7 bases from J, leaving 11 bases between. CDR3 coding DNA: TGTGCCATCGGAAGCGGGGGTGAAGCTTTCTTT. It yields the protein CAIGSGGEAFF.

The chain joins TRBV29-1 to TRBJ2-3, with D perhaps TRBD2 (6 bases). The V gene's germline CDR1 is SQVTM and CDR2 ANQGSEA. The CDR3 extends over 17 amino acids. With 6 bases removed from V and 6 bases from J, the gap between germline ends came to 28 bases. The CDR3: CSVGLVVAGSLGDTQYF. CDR3 DNA sequence: TGCAGCGTGGGGCTTGTGGTGGCGGGGAGCTTGGGGGATACGCAGTATTTT.

The gene calls are TRBV6-6 and TRBJ2-5; D ambiguous. The CDR3 covers 15 residues. Trimming stripped 2 bases from V and 7 bases from J, with 17 bases between. The germline V gene has CDR1 MNHNY and CDR2 SVGAGI (reference sequence). In DNA, the CDR3 is TGTGCCAGCAGTTACCCCGTTGGGCAGGAAGGGACCCAGTACTTC. It yields the protein CASSYPVGQEGTQYF.

This chain uses TRBV7-8 with TRBJ1-4, with TRBD1 as a possible D gene (5 bases). CDR3 length: 14 residues. V was trimmed by 8 bases and J by 5 bases, leaving 15 bases between them. CDR1 and CDR2 (germline): SGHVS, FQNEAQ. CDR3 bases: TGTGCCAGCGCTCCCCGCAGGGTCAATGAAAAACTGTTTTTT. It encodes CASAPRRVNEKLFF.

The chain recombines TRBV14 with TRBJ2-1, with 7 bases aligning to TRBD1. V shed 0 bases and J 5 bases; nucleotides not matched to a gene: 4. The V gene's germline CDR1 is SGHDN and CDR2 FVKESK. The CDR3 runs to 15 residues. CDR3 nucleotide sequence: TGTGCCAGCAGCCAAGAGGGCAGGGGGAACAATGAGCAGTTCTTC. It translates to CASSQEGRGNNEQFF.

V and J are TRBV27 and TRBJ1-1; tentatively, D is TRBD1 (6 bases). The germline V gene encodes CDR1 MNHEY and CDR2 SMNVEV (reference sequence). V was shortened by 3 bases and J by 0 bases, with 14 bases between the two germline ends. The CDR3 is 16 amino acids. CDR3 loop: CASSFDSGTLNTEAFF. The CDR3 nucleotides read TGTGCCAGCAGTTTTGACTCCGGGACATTGAACACTGAAGCTTTCTTT.

The CDR3 coding sequence is TGTGCCAGCAGTGGATACAGGGCTGGAAATGAAAAACTGTTTTTT. Its translation is CASSGYRAGNEKLFF. The chain links TRBV25-1 to TRBJ1-4; D possibly corresponds to TRBD1 (6 bases). V lost 4 bases, J lost 5 bases, and 14 bases lay in between. CDR1 is MGHDK, CDR2 SYGVNS, per germline. This CDR3 region has 15 residues.

The J gene is TRBJ2-2, the V gene TRBV2; possible D gene TRBD2, 5 bases. This CDR3 comprises 14 residues. Per the germline V gene, CDR1 is SNHLY and CDR2 is FYNNEI. V was shortened by 2 bases and J by 7 bases, with 11 bases between the two germline ends. CDR3 region: CASSEWTRDGELFF. In DNA, the CDR3 is TGTGCCAGCAGTGAATGGACTCGCGACGGGGAGCTGTTTTTT. Together with reference TRBV2 and TRBJ2-2, the CDR3 gives the full variable domain: EPEVTQTPSHQVTQMGQEVILRCVPISNHLYFYWYRQILGQKVEFLVSFYNNEISEKSEIFDDQFSVERPDGSNFTLKIRSTKLEDSAMYFCASSEWTRDGELFFGEGSRLTVL.

The chain is built from TRBV12-2 and TRBJ2-7; no check of the table's D call, TRBD2, against the DNA was made. TRBV12-2 is noted as a pseudogene. This CDR3 has 16 amino acids. The CDR3 coding sequence is TGTGCAAGTCGCTTGTCGGGACTAGCGGGAGGCTACGAGCAGTACTTC. Translated, it gives CASRLSGLAGGYEQYF.

CDR3 nucleotides: TGCGCCAGCAGGCAGCGGGGGGGCTCCTACGAGCAGTACTTC. Translated, it gives CASRQRGGSYEQYF. The chain couples TRBV5-1 to TRBJ2-7, with 10 bases fitting TRBD2. The length of the CDR3 is 14 residues. Germline lookup yields CDR1 SGHRS and CDR2 YFSETQ. V trimming: 5 bases; J trimming: 0 bases; junction bases outside the gene matches: 2.

This clone was seen a few times. The chain combines TRBV30 with TRBJ1-1; a possible D gene is TRBD1 (5 bases). Germline V CDR1 and CDR2: GTSNPN, SVGIG (reference sequence). The V end was cut by 0 bases, the J end by 6 bases, with 11 bases between. The length of the CDR3 is 13 residues. This chain's CDR3 is CAWSVGVGPEAFF. The CDR3 nucleotides read TGTGCCTGGAGTGTAGGGGTCGGCCCTGAAGCTTTCTTT.

The count of this clone is one. One end of the junction is discordant with germline, which a read error may explain. In DNA, the CDR3 is TGTGCCATCCGTGAGGCGGGGCAACAGGAGACCCAGTACTTC. This sequence encodes CAIREAGQQETQYF. The chain employs TRBV10-3 and TRBJ2-5; weak D call: TRBD2 (6 bases). This CDR3 is built from 14 residues. The V gene's germline CDR1 is ENHRY and CDR2 SYGVKD.